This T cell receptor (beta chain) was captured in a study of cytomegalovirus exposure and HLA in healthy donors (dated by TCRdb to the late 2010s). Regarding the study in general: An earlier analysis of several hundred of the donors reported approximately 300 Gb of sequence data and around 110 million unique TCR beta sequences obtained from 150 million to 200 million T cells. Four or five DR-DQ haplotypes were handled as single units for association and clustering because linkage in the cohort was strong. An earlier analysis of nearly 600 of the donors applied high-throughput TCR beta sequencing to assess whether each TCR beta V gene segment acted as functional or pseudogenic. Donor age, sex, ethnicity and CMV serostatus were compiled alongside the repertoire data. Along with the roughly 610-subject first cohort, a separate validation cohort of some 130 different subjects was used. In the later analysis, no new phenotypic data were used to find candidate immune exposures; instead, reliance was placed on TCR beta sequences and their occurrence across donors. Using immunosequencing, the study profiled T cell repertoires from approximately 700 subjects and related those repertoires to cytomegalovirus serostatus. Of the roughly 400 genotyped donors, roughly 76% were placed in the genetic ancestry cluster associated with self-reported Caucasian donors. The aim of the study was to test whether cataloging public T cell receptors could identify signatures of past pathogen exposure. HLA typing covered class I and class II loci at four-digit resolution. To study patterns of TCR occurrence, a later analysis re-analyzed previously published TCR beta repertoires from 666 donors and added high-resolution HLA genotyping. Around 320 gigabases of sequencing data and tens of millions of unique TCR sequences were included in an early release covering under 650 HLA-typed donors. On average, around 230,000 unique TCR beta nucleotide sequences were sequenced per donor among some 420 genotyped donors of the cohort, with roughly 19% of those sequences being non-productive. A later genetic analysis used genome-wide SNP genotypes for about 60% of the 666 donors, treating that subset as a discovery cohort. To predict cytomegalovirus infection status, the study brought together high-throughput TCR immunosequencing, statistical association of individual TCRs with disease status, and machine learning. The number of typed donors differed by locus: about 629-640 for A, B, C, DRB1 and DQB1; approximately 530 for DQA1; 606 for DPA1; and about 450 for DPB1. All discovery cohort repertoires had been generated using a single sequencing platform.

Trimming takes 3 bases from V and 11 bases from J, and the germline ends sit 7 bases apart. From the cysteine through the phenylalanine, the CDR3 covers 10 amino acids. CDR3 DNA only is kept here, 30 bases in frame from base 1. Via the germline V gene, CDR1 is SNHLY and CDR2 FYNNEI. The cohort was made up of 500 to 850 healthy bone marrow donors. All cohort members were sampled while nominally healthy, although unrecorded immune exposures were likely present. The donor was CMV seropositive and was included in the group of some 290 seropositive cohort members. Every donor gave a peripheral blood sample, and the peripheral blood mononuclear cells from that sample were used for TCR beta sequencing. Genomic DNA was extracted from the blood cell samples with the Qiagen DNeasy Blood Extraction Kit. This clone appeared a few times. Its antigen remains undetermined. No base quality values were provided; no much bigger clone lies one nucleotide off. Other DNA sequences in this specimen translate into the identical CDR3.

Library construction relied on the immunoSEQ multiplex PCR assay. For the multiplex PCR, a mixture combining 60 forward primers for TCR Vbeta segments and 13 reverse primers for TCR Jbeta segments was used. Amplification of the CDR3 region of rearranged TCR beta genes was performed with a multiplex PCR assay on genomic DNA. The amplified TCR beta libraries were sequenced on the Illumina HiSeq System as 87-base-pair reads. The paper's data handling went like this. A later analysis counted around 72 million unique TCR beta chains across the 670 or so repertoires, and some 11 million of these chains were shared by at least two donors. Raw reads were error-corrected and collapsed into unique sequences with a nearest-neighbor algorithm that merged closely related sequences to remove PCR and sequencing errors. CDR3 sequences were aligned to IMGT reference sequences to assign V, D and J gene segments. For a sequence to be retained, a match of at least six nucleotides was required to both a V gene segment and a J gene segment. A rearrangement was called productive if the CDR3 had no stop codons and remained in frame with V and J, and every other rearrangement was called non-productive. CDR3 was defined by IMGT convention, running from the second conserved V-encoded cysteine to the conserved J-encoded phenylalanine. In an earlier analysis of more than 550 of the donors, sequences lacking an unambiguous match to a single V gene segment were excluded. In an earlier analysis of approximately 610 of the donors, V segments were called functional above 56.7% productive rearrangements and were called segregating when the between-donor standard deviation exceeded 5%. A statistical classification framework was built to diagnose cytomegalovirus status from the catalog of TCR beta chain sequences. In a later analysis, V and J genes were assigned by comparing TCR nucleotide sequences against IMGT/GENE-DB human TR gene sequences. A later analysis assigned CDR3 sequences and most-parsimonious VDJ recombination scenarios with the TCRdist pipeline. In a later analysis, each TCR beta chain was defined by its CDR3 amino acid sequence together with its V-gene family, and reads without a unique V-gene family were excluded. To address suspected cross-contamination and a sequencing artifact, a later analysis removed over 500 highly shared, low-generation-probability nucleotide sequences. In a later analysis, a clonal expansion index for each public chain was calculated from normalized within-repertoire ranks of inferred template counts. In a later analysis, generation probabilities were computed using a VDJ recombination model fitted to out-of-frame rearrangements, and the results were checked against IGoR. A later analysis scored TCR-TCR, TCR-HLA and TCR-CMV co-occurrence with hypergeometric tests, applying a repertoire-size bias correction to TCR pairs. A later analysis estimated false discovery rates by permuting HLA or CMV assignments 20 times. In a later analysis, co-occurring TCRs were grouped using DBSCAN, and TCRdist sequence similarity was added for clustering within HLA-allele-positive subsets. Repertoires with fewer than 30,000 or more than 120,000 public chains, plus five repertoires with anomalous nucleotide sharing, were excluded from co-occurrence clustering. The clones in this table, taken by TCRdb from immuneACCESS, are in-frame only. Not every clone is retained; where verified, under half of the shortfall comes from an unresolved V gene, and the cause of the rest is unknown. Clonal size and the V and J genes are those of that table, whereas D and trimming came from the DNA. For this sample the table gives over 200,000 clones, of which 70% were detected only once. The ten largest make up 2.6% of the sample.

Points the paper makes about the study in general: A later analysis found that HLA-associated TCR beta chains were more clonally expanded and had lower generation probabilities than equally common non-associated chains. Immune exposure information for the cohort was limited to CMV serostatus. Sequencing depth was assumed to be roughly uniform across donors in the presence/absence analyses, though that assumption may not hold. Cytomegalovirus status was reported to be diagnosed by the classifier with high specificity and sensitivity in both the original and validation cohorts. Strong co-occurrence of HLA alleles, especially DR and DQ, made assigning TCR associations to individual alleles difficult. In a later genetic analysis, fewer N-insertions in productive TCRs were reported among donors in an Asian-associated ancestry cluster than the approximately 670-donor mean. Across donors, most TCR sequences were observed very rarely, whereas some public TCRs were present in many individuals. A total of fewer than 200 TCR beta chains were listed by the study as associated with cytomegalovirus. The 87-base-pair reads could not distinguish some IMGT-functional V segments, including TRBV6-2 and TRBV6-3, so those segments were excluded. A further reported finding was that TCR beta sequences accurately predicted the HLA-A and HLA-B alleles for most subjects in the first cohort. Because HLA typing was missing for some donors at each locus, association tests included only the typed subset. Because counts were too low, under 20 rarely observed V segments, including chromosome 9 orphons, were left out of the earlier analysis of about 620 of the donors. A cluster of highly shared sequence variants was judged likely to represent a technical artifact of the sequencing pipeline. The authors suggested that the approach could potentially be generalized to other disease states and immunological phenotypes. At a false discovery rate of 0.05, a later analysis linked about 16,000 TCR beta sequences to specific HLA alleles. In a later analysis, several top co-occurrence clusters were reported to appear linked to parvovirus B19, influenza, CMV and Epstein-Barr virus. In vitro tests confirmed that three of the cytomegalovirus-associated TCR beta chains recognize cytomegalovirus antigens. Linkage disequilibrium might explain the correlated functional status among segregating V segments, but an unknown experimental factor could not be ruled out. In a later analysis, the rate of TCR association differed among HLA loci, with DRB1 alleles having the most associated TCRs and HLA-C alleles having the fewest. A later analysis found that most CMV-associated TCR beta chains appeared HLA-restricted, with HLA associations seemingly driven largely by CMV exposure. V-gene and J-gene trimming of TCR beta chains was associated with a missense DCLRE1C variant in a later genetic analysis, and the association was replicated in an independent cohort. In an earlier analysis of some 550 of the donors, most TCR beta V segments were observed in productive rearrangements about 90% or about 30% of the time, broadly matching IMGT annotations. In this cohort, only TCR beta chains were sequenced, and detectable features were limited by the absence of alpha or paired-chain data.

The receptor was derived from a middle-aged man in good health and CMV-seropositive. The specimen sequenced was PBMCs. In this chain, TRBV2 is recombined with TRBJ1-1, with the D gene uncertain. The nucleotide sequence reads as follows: TGTGCCAGCAGTGAGACGGAGGCTTTCTTT. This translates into CASSETEAFF.